The T cell receptor beta chain described here comes from a study of post-analysis software for immune sequencing data. Study details: Included courses were relapsing-remitting and secondary progressive multiple sclerosis; progressive-relapsing multiple sclerosis was also included. General study findings and limits: Batch-mates among the samples co-clustered strongly by F measure. Included in a set of roughly five TRBV segments more frequent in patients than controls were TRBV5-6, TRBV5-1 and TRBV20-1. The study found significantly lower normalized Chao1 diversity in multiple sclerosis patients than in controls.

In this sample, this clonotype turned up a few times. Its antigen is undetermined. CDR3 size: 13 residues. Germline V CDR1 and CDR2: SNHLY, FYNNEI. V dropped 9 bases and J dropped 8 bases, with 19 bases sitting between them. Researchers reported that TCR beta cDNA libraries carried unique molecular identifiers. Using its own MiXCR run on the PCR reads, TCRdb lists one record per CDR3 protein. The sample contains about 760,000 distinct CDR3 sequences, around 27% of which appear only once. Input material: blood. This TCR was sampled from a girl aged 5 to 17 with multiple sclerosis. The rearrangement links TRBV2 to TRBJ1-2; a possible D gene is TRBD1 (6 bases). CDR3 sequence reads: CARRGPSTGGYTF. As DNA, the CDR3 is TGTGCCAGACGGGGGCCATCCACAGGCGGCTACACCTTC.